Below, 13 T cell receptor beta chains from the same sample are listed, as sequenced in a study of OX40 agonist ivuxolimab in advanced cancers. The table came from immunoSEQ multiplex PCR; TCRdb's copy has only in-frame clones and leaves some out. The table includes tens of thousands of clones, 85% to 90% detected once. The material was CD4+ or CD8+ T cells sorted from blood, obtained in a trial of the OX40 agonist ivuxolimab. These receptors were collected from an adult with an advanced solid tumor such as melanoma, head and neck, liver or kidney cancer.

The rearrangement links TRBV27 to TRBJ1-5; TRBD1 aligns across 9 bases. V lost 5 bases to trimming and J lost 9 bases; unmatched junction nucleotides: 8. Germline CDR1 reads MNHEY; CDR2 reads SMNVEV (reference sequence). CDR3 length: 14 residues. CDR3 region: CASSPGQGYVPQHF. The CDR3 nucleotides read TGTGCCAGCAGTCCCGGACAGGGGTACGTGCCCCAGCATTTT.

The chain recombines TRBV27 with TRBJ2-3; 7 bases are a match to TRBD1. J was trimmed by 2 bases and V by 5 bases; bases with no gene match: 7. Per the germline V gene, CDR1 is MNHEY and CDR2 is SMNVEV (reference sequence). The CDR3 loop spans 15 amino acids. Here the CDR3 DNA reads TGTGCCAGCAGTGCCGACAGGGACAACACAGATACGCAGTATTTT. Its protein product is CASSADRDNTDTQYF.

The chain joins TRBV4-1 to TRBJ1-3; no clear D. CDR1 and CDR2 from the germline V gene are MGHRA and YSYEKL. V lost 1 base and J lost 4, with 11 bases in between. CDR3 length: 15 amino acids. CDR3 amino acids: CASSQVARTGNTIYF. CDR3 nucleotides: TGCGCCAGCAGCCAAGTGGCGCGGACGGGAAACACCATATATTTT.

This chain connects TRBV9 to TRBJ2-5; no reliable D call. Trimming stripped 7 bases from V and 4 bases from J, with 8 bases between. Germline CDR1 SGDLS, CDR2 YYNGEE. CDR3 length: 11 residues. CDR3 bases: TGTGCCAGCGAGACGGGAGAGACCCAGTACTTC. Translated: CASETGETQYF. Full variable domain (missing parts from reference TRBV9 and TRBJ2-5): DSGVTQTPKHLITATGQRVTLRCSPRSGDLSVYWYQQSLDQGLQFLIQYYNGEERAKGNILERFSAQQFPDLHSELNLSSLELGDSALYFCASETGETQYFGPGTRLLVL.

The chain recombines TRBV4-3 with TRBJ2-7; 9 nucleotides align to TRBD1. Germline loops: CDR1 LGHNA, CDR2 YSLEER. There are 14 residues in the CDR3. With V trimmed by 0 bases and J by 6 bases, 3 bases remained unmatched. In DNA form, the CDR3 reads TGCGCCAGCAGCCAAGATGGGACAGGGTCCGAGCAGTACTTC. Translated: CASSQDGTGSEQYF.

The chain recombines TRBV5-6 with TRBJ2-1; 12 bases are shared with TRBD2. V dropped 2 bases and J dropped 6; count of bases not matched to a gene: 3. The CDR3 loop spans 15 amino acids. From germline, CDR1 is SGHDT and CDR2 YYEEEE. The CDR3 DNA is TGTGCCAGCAGCTTACTAGCGGGGGGCTTCAATGAGCAGTTCTTC. Its translation: CASSLLAGGFNEQFF. Complete variable domain (other parts from reference TRBV5-6 and TRBJ2-1): DAGVTQSPTHLIKTRGQQVTLRCSPKSGHDTVSWYQQALGQGPQFIFQYYEEEERQRGNFPDRFSGHQFPNYSSELNVNALLLGDSALYLCASSLLAGGFNEQFFGPGTRLTVL.

This chain joins TRBV5-6 and TRBJ2-3; 10 nucleotides match TRBD2. The trim removed 10 bases at V and 2 bases at J, leaving 4 bases unmatched. The CDR3 extends over 13 amino acids. Germline-derived CDR1 and CDR2 are SGHDT and YYEEEE. The CDR3 DNA is TGTGCCTCTAGCGGGGGAACCACAGATACGCAGTATTTT. Translated, it gives CASSGGTTDTQYF.

The chain has TRBV20-1 and TRBJ2-5, with unresolved D. The CDR3 covers 10 residues. Trimming cost V 6 bases and J 4 bases, with 6 bases left between them. Germline CDR1 reads DFQATT; CDR2 reads SNEGSKA (reference sequence). Here the CDR3 reads CSAKIETQYF. In DNA form, the CDR3 reads TGCAGTGCCAAGATAGAGACCCAGTACTTC.

The gene calls are TRBV11-2 and TRBJ2-7; TRBD1 matches 12 bases. The V gene's germline CDR1 is SGHAT and CDR2 FQNNGV. The CDR3 contains 19 residues. The ends lost 5 bases at V and 0 bases at J; junction bases unmatched: 14. As DNA, the CDR3 is TGTGCCAGCAGCCCAGGGTCCTGGGACAGGGGGCCTAGCTCCTACGAGCAGTACTTC. Protein sequence: CASSPGSWDRGPSSYEQYF. The entire variable domain, with the rest obtained from reference TRBV11-2 and TRBJ2-7, is as follows: EAGVAQSPRYKIIEKRQSVAFWCNPISGHATLYWYQQILGQGPKLLIQFQNNGVVDDSQLPKDRFSAERLKGVDSTLKIQPAKLEDSAVYLCASSPGSWDRGPSSYEQYFGPGTRLTVT.

This clone was observed once. This chain's CDR3 is CSVLTVSSYEQYF. DNA of the CDR3: TGCAGCGTATTGACAGTAAGCTCCTACGAGCAGTACTTC. The chain links TRBV29-1 to TRBJ2-7, with D maybe TRBD1 (5 bases). V was clipped by 6 bases and J by 0 bases, with 12 bases between them. Germline-derived CDR1 and CDR2 are SQVTM and ANQGSEA. The CDR3 is 13 amino acids.

The chain joins TRBV5-1 to TRBJ2-2; the match to TRBD2 covers 13 bases. CDR1 is SGHRS and CDR2 is YFSETQ in the germline V gene. The CDR3 is 15 amino acids. V shed 4 bases, J shed 4 bases, and the junction held 1 base outside the gene matches. Here the CDR3 reads CASSRTSGGTGELFF. Written as DNA, the CDR3 is TGCGCCAGCAGCCGGACTAGCGGGGGCACCGGGGAGCTGTTTTTT. Variable domain in full (rest from reference TRBV5-1 and TRBJ2-2): KAGVTQTPRYLIKTRGQQVTLSCSPISGHRSVSWYQQTPGQGLQFLFEYFSETQRNKGNFPGRFSGRQFSNSRSEMNVSTLELGDSALYLCASSRTSGGTGELFFGEGSRLTVL.

The V gene is TRBV6-6, the J gene TRBJ2-5, with TRBD2 matching over 9 bases. Germline-derived CDR1 and CDR2 are MNHNY and SVGAGI (reference sequence). The CDR3 is made up of 16 amino acids. Losses at the gene ends were 0 bases for V and 2 bases for J; bases not matched to a gene: 4. CDR3 residues: CASSYSLAGGQETQYF. As DNA, the CDR3 is TGTGCCAGCAGTTACTCTCTCGCGGGGGGGCAAGAGACCCAGTACTTC.

The CDR3 loop is CASSDPGRGLFF. CDR3 bases: TGTGCCAGCAGTGATCCAGGGAGGGGGCTGTTTTTT. The chain employs TRBV2 and TRBJ2-2; 7 bases align to TRBD2. The length of the CDR3 is 12 residues. Looked up from germline, CDR1 is SNHLY and CDR2 is FYNNEI. Trimming at V came to 3 bases and at J to 13 bases, leaving 5 bases not matched to a gene.